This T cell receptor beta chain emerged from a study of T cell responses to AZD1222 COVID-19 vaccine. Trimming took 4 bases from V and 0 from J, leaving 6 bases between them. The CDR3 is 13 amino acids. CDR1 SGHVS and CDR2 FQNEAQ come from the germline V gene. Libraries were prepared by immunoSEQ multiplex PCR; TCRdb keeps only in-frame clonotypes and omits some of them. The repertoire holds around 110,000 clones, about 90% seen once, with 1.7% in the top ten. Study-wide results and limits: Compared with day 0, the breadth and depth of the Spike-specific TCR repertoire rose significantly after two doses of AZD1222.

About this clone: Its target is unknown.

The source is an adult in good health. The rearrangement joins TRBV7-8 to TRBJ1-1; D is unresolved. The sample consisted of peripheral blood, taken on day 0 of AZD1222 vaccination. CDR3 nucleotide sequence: TGTGCCAGCAGCTCAATCTTGAACACTGAAGCTTTCTTT. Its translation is CASSSILNTEAFF.